This T cell receptor (beta chain) came from a study of blood T cell repertoires in COVID-19. V was clipped by 1 base and J by 3 bases; unmatched bases: 1. There are 15 residues in the CDR3. Per the germline V gene, CDR1 is SEHNR and CDR2 is FQNEAQ (reference sequence). As handled by the study authors: Using reference gene primer amplification, nucleated cell counts were estimated. Repertoires were generated with immunoSEQ multiplex PCR, while TCRdb's copy carries only in-frame clones and drops some. The V and J calls and clone size are taken from that table; D and trimming were inferred from the DNA. The table has approximately 300,000 clones, roughly nine tenths seen once.

Input material: PBMCs or T cells enriched from blood (not recorded which). The receptor was derived from a woman in her 30s who had been exposed to COVID-19. V is TRBV7-9 and J is TRBJ1-4; 8 nucleotides agree with TRBD1. CDR3 DNA: TGTGCCAGCAGCTTAGAACAGGGGGCTAATGAAAAACTGTTTTTT. The encoded protein is CASSLEQGANEKLFF.